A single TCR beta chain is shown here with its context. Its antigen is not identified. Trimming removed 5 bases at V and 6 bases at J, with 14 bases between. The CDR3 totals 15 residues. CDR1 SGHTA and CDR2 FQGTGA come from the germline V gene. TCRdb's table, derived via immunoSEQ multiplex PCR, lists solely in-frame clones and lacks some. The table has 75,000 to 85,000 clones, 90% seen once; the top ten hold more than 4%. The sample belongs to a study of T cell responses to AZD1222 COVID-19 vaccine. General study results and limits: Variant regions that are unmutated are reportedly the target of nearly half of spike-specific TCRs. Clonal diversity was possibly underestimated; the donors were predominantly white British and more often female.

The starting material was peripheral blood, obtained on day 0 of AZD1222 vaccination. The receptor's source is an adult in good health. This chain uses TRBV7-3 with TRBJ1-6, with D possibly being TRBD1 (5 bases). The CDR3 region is CASSKNRGSNSPLHF. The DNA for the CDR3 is TGTGCCAGCAGCAAAAATCGGGGGTCTAATTCACCCCTCCACTTT.